This T cell receptor (beta chain) was recovered during a study of OX40 agonist ivuxolimab in advanced cancers. The data were produced by immunoSEQ multiplex PCR, yet TCRdb's version contains in-frame clones alone and is incomplete. The data contain about 73,000 clones, 75% to 90% of them singletons. Germline CDR1 and CDR2: MNHEY and SMNVEV (reference sequence). Trimming cost V 5 bases and J 3 bases, with 5 bases left between them. CDR3 size: 12 residues. Sequenced here: CD4+ or CD8+ T cells sorted from blood, sampled in a trial of the OX40 agonist ivuxolimab. This clonotype was sampled from an adult with an advanced solid tumor such as melanoma, head and neck, liver or kidney cancer. V usage is TRBV27 and J usage is TRBJ2-1; D ambiguous. The CDR3 sequence is CASSGVYNEQFF. CDR3 DNA sequence: TGTGCCAGCAGTGGGGTCTACAATGAGCAGTTCTTC.